This is a list of T cell receptor beta chains from one sample in a study of T cells after yellow fever vaccination. TCRdb re-derived calls from the 5' RACE reads in MiXCR, one entry per CDR3 protein. The sample consists of about 150,000 distinct CDR3 sequences, under 7% of them appearing once. This sample comprised CD4+ T cells sorted from PBMCs, obtained 10 days after the yellow fever booster vaccination. These receptor sequences come from a man younger than 45 who received the YFV17D yellow fever vaccine. CDR3s include the opening cysteine and the closing phenylalanine or tryptophan. The order of the fields is CDR3 length, V gene, D gene, J gene, clone size, CDR3 protein, CDR3 DNA. D genes are given only for firm matches. Some rows mark clone size as missing; the rest say once, few, many or name a class of expanded clone.

cdr3_length: 16
v_call: TRBV24-1
d_call: TRBD1
j_call: TRBJ2-2
clone_size: many
cdr3_aa: CATSDSGTGSTGELFF
cdr3_nt: TGTGCCACCAGTGACTCCGGGACAGGGTCCACCGGGGAGCTGTTTTTT

cdr3_length: 14
v_call: TRBV3-1
d_call: .
j_call: TRBJ1-2
clone_size: many
cdr3_aa: CASSSLSPTAGYTF
cdr3_nt: TGTGCCAGCAGCTCCCTCTCCCCGACGGCTGGCTACACCTTC

cdr3_length: 17
v_call: TRBV11-2
d_call: TRBD2
j_call: TRBJ2-5
clone_size: few
cdr3_aa: CASSLWLAGSQGETQYF
cdr3_nt: TGTGCCAGCAGCTTATGGCTAGCGGGGTCACAAGGAGAGACCCAGTACTTC

cdr3_length: 16
v_call: TRBV6-1
d_call: TRBD2
j_call: TRBJ2-7
clone_size: many
cdr3_aa: CASSEYWASGVPGQYF
cdr3_nt: TGTGCCAGCAGTGAATACTGGGCTAGCGGAGTGCCTGGGCAGTACTTC

cdr3_length: 15
v_call: TRBV20-1
d_call: .
j_call: TRBJ2-1
clone_size: .
cdr3_aa: CSAYLGTLSYNEQFF
cdr3_nt: TGCAGTGCTTACCTCGGGACCCTCTCCTACAATGAGCAGTTCTTC

cdr3_length: 16
v_call: TRBV12-3/TRBV12-4
d_call: .
j_call: TRBJ2-6
clone_size: .
cdr3_aa: CASMRGFHSGANVLTF
cdr3_nt: TGTGCCAGCATGAGGGGGTTCCACTCTGGGGCCAACGTCCTGACTTTC

cdr3_length: 13
v_call: TRBV20-1
d_call: .
j_call: TRBJ2-3
clone_size: many
cdr3_aa: CSASIVGTDTQYF
cdr3_nt: TGCAGTGCTTCCATCGTGGGCACAGATACGCAGTATTTT

cdr3_length: 15
v_call: TRBV15
d_call: .
j_call: TRBJ2-1
clone_size: many
cdr3_aa: CATSRDPGPRNEQFF
cdr3_nt: TGTGCCACCAGCAGAGACCCGGGACCCAGAAATGAGCAGTTCTTC

cdr3_length: 15
v_call: TRBV19
d_call: TRBD1
j_call: TRBJ2-1
clone_size: many
cdr3_aa: CASSTTQGDNNEQFF
cdr3_nt: TGTGCCAGTAGTACAACGCAGGGGGATAACAATGAGCAGTTCTTC

cdr3_length: 16
v_call: TRBV4-3
d_call: TRBD2
j_call: TRBJ2-3
clone_size: many
cdr3_aa: CASSQDASGSTDTQYF
cdr3_nt: TGCGCCAGCAGCCAAGACGCTAGCGGTAGCACAGATACGCAGTATTTT

cdr3_length: 15
v_call: TRBV15
d_call: .
j_call: TRBJ2-6
clone_size: many
cdr3_aa: CATSRDPKRANVLTF
cdr3_nt: TGTGCCACCAGCAGAGATCCGAAACGGGCCAACGTCCTGACTTTC

cdr3_length: 14
v_call: TRBV5-6
d_call: .
j_call: TRBJ2-7
clone_size: .
cdr3_aa: CASSFTGTSYEQYF
cdr3_nt: TGTGCCAGCAGCTTCACCGGGACGAGCTACGAGCAGTACTTC

cdr3_length: 14
v_call: TRBV30
d_call: .
j_call: TRBJ1-6
clone_size: few
cdr3_aa: CAWSSPAWDSPLHF
cdr3_nt: TGTGCCTGGAGTTCACCCGCATGGGATTCACCCCTCCACTTT

cdr3_length: 16
v_call: TRBV7-2
d_call: .
j_call: TRBJ1-3
clone_size: few
cdr3_aa: CASSLSMGGSGNTIYF
cdr3_nt: TGTGCCAGCAGCTTAAGCATGGGGGGTTCTGGAAACACCATATATTTT

cdr3_length: 16
v_call: TRBV20-1
d_call: .
j_call: TRBJ2-6
clone_size: .
cdr3_aa: CSATLGGLFGANVLTF
cdr3_nt: TGCAGTGCTACCCTGGGGGGCCTCTTTGGGGCCAACGTCCTGACTTTC

cdr3_length: 14
v_call: TRBV4-2
d_call: TRBD1
j_call: TRBJ2-7
clone_size: many
cdr3_aa: CASSQGTGPYEQYF
cdr3_nt: TGTGCCAGCAGCCAGGGGACAGGGCCCTACGAGCAGTACTTC

cdr3_length: 17
v_call: TRBV5-5
d_call: TRBD2
j_call: TRBJ2-1
clone_size: many
cdr3_aa: CASSLDGSGRSYNEQFF
cdr3_nt: TGTGCCAGCAGCTTGGACGGTAGCGGGAGGTCCTACAATGAGCAGTTCTTC

cdr3_length: 16
v_call: TRBV6-2/TRBV6-3
d_call: .
j_call: TRBJ2-7
clone_size: few
cdr3_aa: CASSYSRHRVSYEQYF
cdr3_nt: TGTGCCAGCAGTTACTCCCGACATCGCGTCTCCTACGAGCAGTACTTC

cdr3_length: 13
v_call: TRBV5-1
d_call: TRBD1
j_call: TRBJ1-1
clone_size: many
cdr3_aa: CASSGTGDPEAFF
cdr3_nt: TGCGCCAGCAGCGGAACAGGGGATCCTGAAGCTTTCTTT

cdr3_length: 14
v_call: TRBV10-3
d_call: TRBD1
j_call: TRBJ1-4
clone_size: many
cdr3_aa: CAISGSGGNEKLFF
cdr3_nt: TGTGCCATCAGTGGGTCAGGGGGAAATGAAAAACTGTTTTTT

cdr3_length: 17
v_call: TRBV10-1
d_call: TRBD2
j_call: TRBJ2-3
clone_size: .
cdr3_aa: CASSQGVLAGGADTQYF
cdr3_nt: TGCGCCAGCAGCCAGGGGGTCCTAGCGGGAGGGGCTGATACGCAGTATTTT

cdr3_length: 14
v_call: TRBV27
d_call: TRBD1
j_call: TRBJ2-7
clone_size: many
cdr3_aa: CASALLDRVMRQYF
cdr3_nt: TGTGCCAGCGCCCTCCTGGACAGGGTGATGCGGCAGTACTTC

cdr3_length: 11
v_call: TRBV23-1
d_call: .
j_call: TRBJ2-3
clone_size: few
cdr3_aa: CASRKGPTQYF
cdr3_nt: TGCGCCAGCCGAAAGGGTCCGACGCAGTATTTT

cdr3_length: 14
v_call: TRBV12-3/TRBV12-4
d_call: TRBD1
j_call: TRBJ2-7
clone_size: many
cdr3_aa: CASSPRTGRVEQYF
cdr3_nt: TGTGCCAGCAGTCCAAGGACAGGCAGAGTCGAGCAGTACTTC

cdr3_length: 14
v_call: TRBV28
d_call: TRBD2
j_call: TRBJ2-1
clone_size: many
cdr3_aa: CASSPGLAYNEQFF
cdr3_nt: TGTGCCAGCAGTCCGGGACTAGCTTACAATGAGCAGTTCTTC

cdr3_length: 12
v_call: TRBV20-1
d_call: .
j_call: TRBJ2-7
clone_size: many
cdr3_aa: CSAIDGAYEQYF
cdr3_nt: TGCAGTGCTATCGACGGGGCCTACGAGCAGTACTTC

cdr3_length: 15
v_call: TRBV4-3
d_call: .
j_call: TRBJ2-5
clone_size: .
cdr3_aa: CASSQDMLYQETQYF
cdr3_nt: TGCGCCAGCAGCCAAGATATGCTGTACCAAGAGACCCAGTACTTC

cdr3_length: 17
v_call: TRBV12-3/TRBV12-4
d_call: TRBD1
j_call: TRBJ2-1
clone_size: many
cdr3_aa: CASSWGDRGPSYNEQFF
cdr3_nt: TGTGCCAGCAGTTGGGGTGACAGGGGCCCCTCCTACAATGAGCAGTTCTTC

cdr3_length: 13
v_call: TRBV7-9
d_call: .
j_call: TRBJ1-2
clone_size: many
cdr3_aa: CASSFSPNYGYTF
cdr3_nt: TGTGCCAGCAGCTTTTCTCCTAACTATGGCTACACCTTC

cdr3_length: 16
v_call: TRBV10-3
d_call: TRBD2
j_call: TRBJ2-7
clone_size: many
cdr3_aa: CAISEAGGRGNYEQYF
cdr3_nt: TGTGCCATCAGTGAAGCGGGAGGCAGGGGGAACTACGAGCAGTACTTC

cdr3_length: 13
v_call: TRBV20-1
d_call: TRBD1
j_call: TRBJ2-1
clone_size: many
cdr3_aa: CSARGTGVNEQFF
cdr3_nt: TGCAGTGCGAGGGGGACAGGGGTAAATGAGCAGTTCTTC

cdr3_length: 13
v_call: TRBV20-1
d_call: .
j_call: TRBJ2-1
clone_size: many
cdr3_aa: CRALRGAYNEQFF
cdr3_nt: TGCAGAGCGCTACGGGGCGCCTACAATGAGCAGTTCTTC

cdr3_length: 15
v_call: TRBV7-9
d_call: .
j_call: TRBJ2-1
clone_size: .
cdr3_aa: CASSPYRENYNEQFF
cdr3_nt: TGTGCCAGCAGCCCGTACAGGGAGAACTACAATGAGCAGTTCTTC

cdr3_length: 17
v_call: TRBV7-6
d_call: .
j_call: TRBJ2-3
clone_size: many
cdr3_aa: CASSQRVAASRVDTQYF
cdr3_nt: TGTGCCAGCAGCCAGAGAGTAGCGGCCTCCAGGGTAGATACGCAGTATTTT

cdr3_length: 18
v_call: TRBV20-1
d_call: .
j_call: TRBJ2-1
clone_size: many
cdr3_aa: CSARDVQRVTPSYNEQFF
cdr3_nt: TGCAGTGCTAGAGATGTCCAGCGGGTGACTCCCTCCTACAATGAGCAGTTCTTC

cdr3_length: 12
v_call: TRBV12-3/TRBV12-4
d_call: .
j_call: TRBJ2-7
clone_size: .
cdr3_aa: CASSLYVYEQYF
cdr3_nt: TGTGCCAGCAGTTTATATGTCTACGAGCAGTACTTC

cdr3_length: 15
v_call: TRBV29-1
d_call: TRBD1
j_call: TRBJ2-2
clone_size: few
cdr3_aa: CSAVPRDRSSGELFF
cdr3_nt: TGCAGCGCCGTTCCCCGGGACAGGTCGTCCGGGGAGCTGTTTTTT

cdr3_length: 13
v_call: TRBV30
d_call: TRBD2
j_call: TRBJ2-1
clone_size: many
cdr3_aa: CASTGTSRNEQFF
cdr3_nt: TGTGCCTCTACCGGGACTAGCAGGAATGAGCAGTTCTTC

cdr3_length: 15
v_call: TRBV7-2
d_call: .
j_call: TRBJ2-3
clone_size: many
cdr3_aa: CASSPVGSGTDTQYF
cdr3_nt: TGTGCCAGCAGCCCTGTCGGGAGCGGGACAGATACGCAGTATTTT

cdr3_length: 15
v_call: TRBV7-8
d_call: TRBD1
j_call: TRBJ2-5
clone_size: many
cdr3_aa: CASSSDSTGWETQYF
cdr3_nt: TGTGCCAGCAGCTCCGACTCGACAGGGTGGGAGACCCAGTACTTC

cdr3_length: 15
v_call: TRBV15
d_call: .
j_call: TRBJ2-7
clone_size: many
cdr3_aa: CATSRLGGTSYEQYF
cdr3_nt: TGTGCCACCAGCAGACTCGGAGGGACCTCCTACGAGCAGTACTTC

cdr3_length: 15
v_call: TRBV19
d_call: TRBD1
j_call: TRBJ1-6
clone_size: few
cdr3_aa: CASRTIGQEDSPLHF
cdr3_nt: TGTGCCAGTAGAACCATCGGACAGGAAGATTCACCCCTCCACTTT